This T cell receptor (beta chain) is drawn from a study of T cell responses to AZD1222 COVID-19 vaccine. Study-wide results and caveats: Two AZD1222 administrations were followed by greater Spike-specific TCR breadth and depth. Along spike, vaccine-associated CD4 TCRs were found throughout, with dominance at 160-218 and 743-854.

About this clone: Its target is not known.

The length of the CDR3 is 14 residues. Germline CDR1 and CDR2: MNHEY and SVGAGI. Germline trimming cut 2 bases from V and 6 bases from J; bases unmatched to any gene: 4. Using immunoSEQ multiplex PCR, the repertoire was profiled, and TCRdb retains in-frame clones only, with some absent. The repertoire consists of roughly 90,000 clones, with 89% occurring once and the leading ten covering less than 6%. This chain uses TRBV6-5 with TRBJ2-3, with 8 bases aligning to TRBD2. This clonotype was obtained from an adult who received the AZD1222 COVID-19 vaccine. Sequencing was performed on peripheral blood, taken 28 days after the second AZD1222 dose. For the CDR3, the DNA is TGTGCCAGCAGTTACGGGACTAGACGCGATACGCAGTATTTT. Encoded protein: CASSYGTRRDTQYF.